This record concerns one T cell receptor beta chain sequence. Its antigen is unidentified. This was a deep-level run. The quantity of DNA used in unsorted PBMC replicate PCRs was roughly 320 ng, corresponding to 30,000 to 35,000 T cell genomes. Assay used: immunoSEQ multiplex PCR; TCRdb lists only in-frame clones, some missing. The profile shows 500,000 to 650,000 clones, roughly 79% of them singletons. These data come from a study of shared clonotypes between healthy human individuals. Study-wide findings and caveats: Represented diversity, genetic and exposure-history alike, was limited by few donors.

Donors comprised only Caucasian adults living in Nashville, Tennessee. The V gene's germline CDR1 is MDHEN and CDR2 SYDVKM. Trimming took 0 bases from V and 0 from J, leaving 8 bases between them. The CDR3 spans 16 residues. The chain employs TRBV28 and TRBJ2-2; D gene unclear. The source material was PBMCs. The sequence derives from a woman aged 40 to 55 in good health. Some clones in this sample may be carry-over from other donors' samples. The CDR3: CASSLWAAANTGELFF. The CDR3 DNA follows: TGTGCCAGCAGTTTATGGGCAGCCGCGAACACCGGGGAGCTGTTTTTT.